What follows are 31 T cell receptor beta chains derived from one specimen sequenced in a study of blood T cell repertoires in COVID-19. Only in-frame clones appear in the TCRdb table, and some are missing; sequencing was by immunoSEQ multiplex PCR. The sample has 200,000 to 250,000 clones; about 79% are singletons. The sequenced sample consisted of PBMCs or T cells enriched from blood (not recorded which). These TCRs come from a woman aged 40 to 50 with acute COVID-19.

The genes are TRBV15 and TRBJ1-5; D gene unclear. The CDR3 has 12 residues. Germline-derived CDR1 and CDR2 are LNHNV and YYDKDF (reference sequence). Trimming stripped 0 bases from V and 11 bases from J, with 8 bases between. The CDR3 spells CATSRDQQAQHF. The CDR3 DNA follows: TGTGCCACCAGCAGAGATCAGCAGGCCCAGCATTTT. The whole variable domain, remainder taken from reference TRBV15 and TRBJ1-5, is DAMVIQNPRYQVTQFGKPVTLSCSQTLNHNVMYWYQQKSSQAPKLLFHYYDKDFNNEADTPDNFQSRRPNTSFCFLDIRSPGLGDTAMYLCATSRDQQAQHFGDGTRLSIL.

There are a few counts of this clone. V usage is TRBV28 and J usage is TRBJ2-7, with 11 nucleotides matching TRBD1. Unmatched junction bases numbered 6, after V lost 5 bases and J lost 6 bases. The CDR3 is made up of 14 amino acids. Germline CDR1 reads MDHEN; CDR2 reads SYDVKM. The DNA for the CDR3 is TGTGCCAGCAGTCTGTCCGGGACAGGGGGCGAGCAGTACTTC. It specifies CASSLSGTGGEQYF.

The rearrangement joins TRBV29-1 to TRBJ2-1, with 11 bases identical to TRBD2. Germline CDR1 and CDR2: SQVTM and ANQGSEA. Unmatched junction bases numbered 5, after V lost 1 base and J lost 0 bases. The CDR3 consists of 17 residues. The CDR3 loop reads CSVEGLAGSSSYNEQFF. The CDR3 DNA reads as TGCAGCGTTGAAGGACTAGCGGGGAGTAGCTCCTACAATGAGCAGTTCTTC.

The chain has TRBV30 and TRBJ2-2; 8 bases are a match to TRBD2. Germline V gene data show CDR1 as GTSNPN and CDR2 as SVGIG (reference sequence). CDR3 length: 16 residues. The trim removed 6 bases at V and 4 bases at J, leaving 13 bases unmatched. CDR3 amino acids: CACHGLAISGTGELFF. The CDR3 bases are TGTGCCTGCCACGGACTAGCAATTTCGGGCACCGGGGAGCTGTTTTTT. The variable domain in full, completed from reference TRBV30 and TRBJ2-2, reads SQTIHQWPATLVQPVGSPLSLECTVEGTSNPNLYWYRQAAGRGLQLLFYSVGIGQISSEVPQNLSASRPQDRQFILSSKKLLLSDSGFYLCACHGLAISGTGELFFGEGSRLTVL.

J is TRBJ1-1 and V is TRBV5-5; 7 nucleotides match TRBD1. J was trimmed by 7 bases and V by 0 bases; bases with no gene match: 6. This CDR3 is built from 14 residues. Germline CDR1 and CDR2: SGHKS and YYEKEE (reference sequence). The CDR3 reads CASSLEGTVYEAFF. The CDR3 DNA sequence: TGTGCCAGCAGCTTGGAAGGGACAGTCTATGAAGCTTTCTTT.

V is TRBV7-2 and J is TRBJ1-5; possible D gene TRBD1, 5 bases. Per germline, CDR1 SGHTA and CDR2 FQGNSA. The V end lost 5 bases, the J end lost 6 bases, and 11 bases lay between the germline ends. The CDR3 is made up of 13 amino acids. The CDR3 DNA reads TGTGCCAGCAGCAGGAGGGGCGGTCAGCCCCAGCATTTT. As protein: CASSRRGGQPQHF.

CDR3 coding DNA: TGTGCCAGCCTCAAAGGGGTGAACACTGAAGCTTTCTTT. Its translation: CASLKGVNTEAFF. The chain combines TRBV2 with TRBJ1-1, with TRBD1 as a possible D gene (5 bases). Germline loops: CDR1 SNHLY, CDR2 FYNNEI. This CDR3 is built from 13 residues. V was pared by 8 bases and J by 0 bases, with 10 bases between. Together with reference TRBV2 and TRBJ1-1, the CDR3 gives the full variable domain: EPEVTQTPSHQVTQMGQEVILRCVPISNHLYFYWYRQILGQKVEFLVSFYNNEISEKSEIFDDQFSVERPDGSNFTLKIRSTKLEDSAMYFCASLKGVNTEAFFGQGTRLTVV.

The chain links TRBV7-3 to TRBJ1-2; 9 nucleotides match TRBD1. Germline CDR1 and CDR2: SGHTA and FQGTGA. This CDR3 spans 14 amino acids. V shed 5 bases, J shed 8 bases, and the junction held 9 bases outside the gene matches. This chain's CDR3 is CASSMTPGQGGYTF. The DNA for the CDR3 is TGTGCCAGCAGCATGACCCCGGGACAGGGCGGCTACACCTTC.

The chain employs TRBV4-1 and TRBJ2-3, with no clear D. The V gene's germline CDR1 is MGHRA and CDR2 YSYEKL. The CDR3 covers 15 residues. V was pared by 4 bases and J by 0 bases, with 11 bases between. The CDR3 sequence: CASSPPAASTDTQYF. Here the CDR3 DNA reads TGCGCCAGCAGCCCCCCCGCGGCTAGCACAGATACGCAGTATTTT.

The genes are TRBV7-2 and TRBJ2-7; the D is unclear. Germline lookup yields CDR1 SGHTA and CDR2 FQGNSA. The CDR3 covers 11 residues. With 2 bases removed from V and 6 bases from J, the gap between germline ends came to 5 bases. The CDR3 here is CASSLYSEQYF. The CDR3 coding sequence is TGTGCCAGCAGCTTATACAGCGAGCAGTACTTC.

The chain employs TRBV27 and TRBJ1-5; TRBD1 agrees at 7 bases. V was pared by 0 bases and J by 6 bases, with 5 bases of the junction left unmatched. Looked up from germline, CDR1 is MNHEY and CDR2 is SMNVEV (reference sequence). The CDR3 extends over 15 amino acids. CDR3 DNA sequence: TGTGCCAGCAGTTTATCGGGACAGCGTGGTCAGCCCCAGCATTTT. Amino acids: CASSLSGQRGQPQHF.

CDR3 loop: CASSLAPHREGGGYTF. Written as DNA, the CDR3 is TGTGCCAGCAGCTTAGCCCCCCACAGGGAAGGAGGTGGCTACACCTTC. The chain couples TRBV11-1 to TRBJ1-2; D may be TRBD1 (6 bases). This CDR3 region has 16 residues. Germline CDR1 reads SGHAT; CDR2 reads FQDESV (reference sequence). Trimming removed 0 bases from V and 7 bases from J, with 18 bases in between.

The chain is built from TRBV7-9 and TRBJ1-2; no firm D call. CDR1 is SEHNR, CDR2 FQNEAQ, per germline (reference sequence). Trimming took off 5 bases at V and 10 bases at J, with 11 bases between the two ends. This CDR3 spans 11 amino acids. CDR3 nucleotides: TGTGCCAGCAGCCGGGGAGGGCTCTACACCTTC. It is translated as CASSRGGLYTF.

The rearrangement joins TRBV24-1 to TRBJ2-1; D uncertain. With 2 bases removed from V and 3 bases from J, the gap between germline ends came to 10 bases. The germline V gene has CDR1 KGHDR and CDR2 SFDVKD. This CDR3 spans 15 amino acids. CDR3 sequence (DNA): TGTGCCACCAGTGATTCCGTTCGTAGCTACAATGAGCAGTTCTTC. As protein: CATSDSVRSYNEQFF.

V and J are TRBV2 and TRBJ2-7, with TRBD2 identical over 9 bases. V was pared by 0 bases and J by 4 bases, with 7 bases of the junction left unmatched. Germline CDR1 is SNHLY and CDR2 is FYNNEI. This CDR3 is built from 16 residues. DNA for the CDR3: TGTGCCAGCAGTGAAGCGCTTTGGACTAGCGCTTACGAGCAGTACTTC. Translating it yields CASSEALWTSAYEQYF. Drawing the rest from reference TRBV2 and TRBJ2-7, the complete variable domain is EPEVTQTPSHQVTQMGQEVILRCVPISNHLYFYWYRQILGQKVEFLVSFYNNEISEKSEIFDDQFSVERPDGSNFTLKIRSTKLEDSAMYFCASSEALWTSAYEQYFGPGTRLTVT.

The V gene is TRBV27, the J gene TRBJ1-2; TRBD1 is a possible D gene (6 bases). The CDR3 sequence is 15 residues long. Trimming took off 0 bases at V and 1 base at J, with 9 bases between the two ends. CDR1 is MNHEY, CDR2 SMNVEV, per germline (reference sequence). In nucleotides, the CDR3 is TGTGCCAGCAGTTTATCCGGGGGGCTTAACTATGGCTACACCTTC. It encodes CASSLSGGLNYGYTF.

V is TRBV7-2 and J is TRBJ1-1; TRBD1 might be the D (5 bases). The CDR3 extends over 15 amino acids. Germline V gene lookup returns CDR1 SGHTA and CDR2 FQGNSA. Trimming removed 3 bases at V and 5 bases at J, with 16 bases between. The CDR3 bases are TGTGCCAGCAGCTTTTCCTCTGGTGGGGGGACTGAAGCTTTCTTT. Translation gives CASSFSSGGGTEAFF. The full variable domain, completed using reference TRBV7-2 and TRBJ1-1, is GAGVSQSPSNKVTEKGKDVELRCDPISGHTALYWYRQSLGQGLEFLIYFQGNSAPDKSGLPSDRFSAERTGGSVSTLTIQRTQQEDSAVYLCASSFSSGGGTEAFFGQGTRLTVV.

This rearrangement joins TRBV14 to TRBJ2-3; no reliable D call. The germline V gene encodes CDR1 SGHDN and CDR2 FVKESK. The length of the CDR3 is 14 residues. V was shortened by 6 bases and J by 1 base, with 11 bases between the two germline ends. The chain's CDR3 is CASSSPSRTDTQYF. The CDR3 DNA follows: TGTGCCAGCAGTTCCCCTTCCCGCACAGATACGCAGTATTTT.

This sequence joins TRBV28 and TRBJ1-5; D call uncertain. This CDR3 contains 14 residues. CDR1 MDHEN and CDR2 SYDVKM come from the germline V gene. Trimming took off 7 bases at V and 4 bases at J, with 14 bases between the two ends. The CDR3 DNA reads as TGTGCCAGCACCAACGCGGGGATAAATCAGCCCCAGCATTTT. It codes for CASTNAGINQPQHF. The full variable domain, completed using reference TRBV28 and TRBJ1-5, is DVKVTQSSRYLVKRTGEKVFLECVQDMDHENMFWYRQDPGLGLRLIYFSYDVKMKEKGDIPEGYSVSREKKERFSLILESASTNQTSMYLCASTNAGINQPQHFGDGTRLSIL.

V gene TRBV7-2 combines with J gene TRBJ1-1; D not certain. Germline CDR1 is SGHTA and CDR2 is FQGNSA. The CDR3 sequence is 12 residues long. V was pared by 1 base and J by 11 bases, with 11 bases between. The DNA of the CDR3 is TGTGCCAGCAGCTTAGGGCAGAACCTGGCTTTCTTT. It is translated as CASSLGQNLAFF.

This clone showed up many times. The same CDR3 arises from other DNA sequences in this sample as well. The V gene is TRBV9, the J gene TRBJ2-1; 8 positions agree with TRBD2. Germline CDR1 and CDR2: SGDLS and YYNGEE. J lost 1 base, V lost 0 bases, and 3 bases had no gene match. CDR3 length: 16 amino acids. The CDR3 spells CASSVGAGASYNEQFF. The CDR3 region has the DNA TGTGCCAGCAGCGTAGGAGCGGGGGCTTCCTACAATGAGCAGTTCTTC. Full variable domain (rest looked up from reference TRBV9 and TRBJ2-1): DSGVTQTPKHLITATGQRVTLRCSPRSGDLSVYWYQQSLDQGLQFLIQYYNGEERAKGNILERFSAQQFPDLHSELNLSSLELGDSALYFCASSVGAGASYNEQFFGPGTRLTVL.

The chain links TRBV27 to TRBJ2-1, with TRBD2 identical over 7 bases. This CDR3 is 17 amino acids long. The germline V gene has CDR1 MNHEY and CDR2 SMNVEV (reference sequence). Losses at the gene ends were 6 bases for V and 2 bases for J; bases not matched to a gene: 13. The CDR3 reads CASRPMGPSGTYNEQFF. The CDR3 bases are TGTGCCAGCAGACCCATGGGGCCTAGCGGTACCTACAATGAGCAGTTCTTC.

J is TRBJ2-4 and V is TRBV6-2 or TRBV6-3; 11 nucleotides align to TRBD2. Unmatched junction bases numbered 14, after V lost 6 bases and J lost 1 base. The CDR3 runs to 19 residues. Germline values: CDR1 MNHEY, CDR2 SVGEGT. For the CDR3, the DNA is TGTGCCAGCAGCCTCCTCCCCCTAGCGGGGGGTTTTGCCAAAAACATTCAGTACTTC. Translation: CASSLLPLAGGFAKNIQYF.

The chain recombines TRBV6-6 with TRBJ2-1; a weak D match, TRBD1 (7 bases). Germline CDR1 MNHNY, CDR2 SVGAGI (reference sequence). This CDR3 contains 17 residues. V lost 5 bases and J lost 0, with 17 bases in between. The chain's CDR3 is CASSPHLRGDSYNEQFF. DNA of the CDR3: TGTGCCAGCAGTCCCCACCTCAGGGGGGACTCCTACAATGAGCAGTTCTTC.

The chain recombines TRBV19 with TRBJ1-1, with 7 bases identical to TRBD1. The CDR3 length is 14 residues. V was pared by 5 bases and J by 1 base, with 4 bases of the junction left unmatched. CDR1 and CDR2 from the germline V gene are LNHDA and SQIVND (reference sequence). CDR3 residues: CASSLTGENTEAFF. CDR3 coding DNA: TGTGCCAGTAGTTTAACAGGGGAGAACACTGAAGCTTTCTTT. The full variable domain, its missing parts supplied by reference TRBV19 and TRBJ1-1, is DGGITQSPKYLFRKEGQNVTLSCEQNLNHDAMYWYRQDPGQGLRLIYYSQIVNDFQKGDIAEGYSVSREKKESFPLTVTSAQKNPTAFYLCASSLTGENTEAFFGQGTRLTVV.

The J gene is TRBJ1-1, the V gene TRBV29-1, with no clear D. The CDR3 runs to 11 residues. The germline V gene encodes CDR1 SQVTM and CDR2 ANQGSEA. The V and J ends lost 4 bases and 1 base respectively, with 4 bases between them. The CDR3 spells CSVGQNTEAFF. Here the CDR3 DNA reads TGCAGCGTTGGACAGAACACTGAAGCTTTCTTT. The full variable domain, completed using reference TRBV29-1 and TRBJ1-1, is SAVISQKPSRDICQRGTSLTIQCQVDSQVTMMFWYRQQPGQSLTLIATANQGSEATYESGFVIDKFPISRPNLTFSTLTVSNMSPEDSSIYLCSVGQNTEAFFGQGTRLTVV.

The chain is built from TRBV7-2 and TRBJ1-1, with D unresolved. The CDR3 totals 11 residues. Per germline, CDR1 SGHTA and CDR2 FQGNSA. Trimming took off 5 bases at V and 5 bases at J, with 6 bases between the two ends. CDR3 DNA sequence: TGTGCCAGCAGCCCTAAAACTGAAGCTTTCTTT. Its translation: CASSPKTEAFF.

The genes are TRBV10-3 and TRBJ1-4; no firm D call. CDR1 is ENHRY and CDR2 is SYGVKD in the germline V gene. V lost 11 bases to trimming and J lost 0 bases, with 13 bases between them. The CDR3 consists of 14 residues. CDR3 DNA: TGTGCCTCCTCTGATACTTCAACTAATGAAAAACTGTTTTTT. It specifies CASSDTSTNEKLFF.

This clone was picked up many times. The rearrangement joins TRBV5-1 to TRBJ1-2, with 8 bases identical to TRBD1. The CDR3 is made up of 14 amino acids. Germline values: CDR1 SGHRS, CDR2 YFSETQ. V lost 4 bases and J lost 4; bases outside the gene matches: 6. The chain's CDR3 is CASSRTGSSYGYTF. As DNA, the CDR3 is TGCGCCAGCAGCCGGACAGGGTCTTCCTATGGCTACACCTTC.

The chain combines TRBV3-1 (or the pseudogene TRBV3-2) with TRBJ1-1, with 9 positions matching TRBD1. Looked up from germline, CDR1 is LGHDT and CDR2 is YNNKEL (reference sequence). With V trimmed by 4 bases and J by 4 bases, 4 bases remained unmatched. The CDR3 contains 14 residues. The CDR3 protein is CASSLPDRGTEAFF. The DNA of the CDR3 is TGTGCCAGCAGCCTACCGGACAGGGGCACTGAAGCTTTCTTT.

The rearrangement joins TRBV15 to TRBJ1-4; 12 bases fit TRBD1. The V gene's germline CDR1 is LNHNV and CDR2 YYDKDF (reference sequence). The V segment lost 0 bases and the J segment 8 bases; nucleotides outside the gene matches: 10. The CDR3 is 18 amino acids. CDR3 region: CATSRDPLGQGAGEKLFF. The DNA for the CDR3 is TGTGCCACCAGCAGAGACCCGTTGGGACAGGGGGCAGGAGAAAAACTGTTTTTT.